Reported below is one T cell receptor (beta chain). This clonotype was seen many times. Its antigen is currently not known. No per-base quality is available; no much larger clone lies one base away. The library was built by means of RT-PCR. The sequencer listed for this sample is Illumina HiSeq 2500. TCRdb trimmed the raw reads at Q25, called clones with MiXCR and kept productive beta chains. Identical CDR3 proteins give one entry, which carries the most common genes and DNA. A total of 150,000 to 200,000 distinct CDR3 sequences appear in this sample, approximately 12% of them only once. In total, the top ten clones hold approximately 30% of the sample. Including the terminal cysteine and phenylalanine, the CDR3 comprises 14 residues. CDR3 DNA is the only sequence kept; it has 42 bases, read in frame from the first base. The trim is 4 bases for V and 3 bases for J, with a gap of 13 bases between the germline ends.

This sample is drawn from a study of response to subunit inactivated influenza vaccine (dated by TCRdb to 2017 to 2018). Turning to the overall study: The study used deep quantitative T cell receptor repertoire profiling to track responses to a trivalent subunit inactivated influenza vaccine.

General conclusions and limits of the study: According to the authors, only a limited number of new T cells may be recruited by each seasonal influenza vaccination.

These data were also filed under a second study, of T cells expressing NK-cell markers. As the second paper documents: 5'RACE template switching, by which a universal primer site and unique molecular identifiers were added, was used to make TCR beta cDNA libraries. Seven to nine donors provided sorted CD3+CD56+NKG2C+, CD3+CD56+NKG2C- and CD3+CD56-NKG2C+ T-cell subsets, whose TCR beta-chain repertoires were profiled. Most of the eight sequenced donors were HCMV-seropositive and one was HCMV-seronegative. To restrict sorting to alphabetaTCR-expressing T cells, an anti-gammadeltaTCR antibody was added in several experiments. In six donors, the dominant CD3+CD56+NKG2C+ clonotypes were found to rank among the top 10 CD8+ clonotypes and to make up about 1.0-8% of CD8+ T cells. Those dominant clonotypes were again the most abundant among CD3+CD56-NKG2C+ cells in a handful of donors, at roughly 25-65%. It remained unclear whether the expanded NKG2C-expressing T cell clones were specific for HCMV antigens. The study sequenced eight donors, all healthy volunteers chosen at random: three men and five women. HCMV-specific IgG was detected in serum with a commercial ELISA kit to determine HCMV serostatus. Peripheral blood mononuclear cells were isolated from blood by Ficoll density gradient centrifugation. Using Miltenyi isolation kits, CD4+ and CD8+ T cells were isolated from PBMC through magnetic immunoseparation. cDNA synthesis was primed from the TCR beta constant segment and was followed by two successive PCR amplification steps. Illumina HiSeq 2000/2500, MiSeq or NextSeq was used to sequence libraries as 2 x 150 bp reads. MIGEC handled demultiplexing of the reads and grouping by UMI, while MiTCR was used to assemble and quantify clonotypes. To exclude erroneous sequences, any TCR cDNA sequence not supported by at least two reads was discarded. The tcR package was used for downstream repertoire analysis, and clonotypes were matched across fractions by CDR3 nucleotide sequence plus V segment. Antigen specificity was annotated against VDJdb with VDJmatch, allowing one amino acid substitution in CDR3.

The receptor was isolated from a man between 45 and 60 years old who received an inactivated influenza vaccine. Donor details come from another sample of the same person, matched by shared clones. This chain is built from TRBV12-3 or TRBV12-4 and TRBJ2-7; no D segment can be confidently identified. This material consisted of CD8+ T cells sorted from PBMCs, taken 11 to 12 days after vaccination. The CDR3 loop reads CASSSTTQLYEQYF. The nucleotides are TGTGCCAGCAGTTCGACCACCCAGCTCTACGAGCAGTACTTC.